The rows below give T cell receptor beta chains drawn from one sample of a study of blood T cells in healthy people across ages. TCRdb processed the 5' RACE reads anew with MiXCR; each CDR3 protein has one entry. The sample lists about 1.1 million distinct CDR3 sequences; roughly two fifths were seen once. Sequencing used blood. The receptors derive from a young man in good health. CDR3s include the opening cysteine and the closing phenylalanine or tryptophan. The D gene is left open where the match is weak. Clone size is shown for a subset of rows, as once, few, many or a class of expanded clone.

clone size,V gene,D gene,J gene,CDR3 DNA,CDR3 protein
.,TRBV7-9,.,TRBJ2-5,TGTGCCAGCAGCGTAGGTGGTGGAGGAACGGATGAGCAGTACTTC,CASSVGGGGTDEQYF
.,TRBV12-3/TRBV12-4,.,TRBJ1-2,TGTGCCAGCAGTTTAGCCGGGACATTCGGCTACACCTTC,CASSLAGTFGYTF
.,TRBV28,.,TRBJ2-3,TGTGCCAGCAGCCCCAGGGGGGCCTCTAGCACAGATACGCAGTATTTT,CASSPRGASSTDTQYF
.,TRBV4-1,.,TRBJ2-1,TGCGCCAGCAGCCAAGTTACGGGGAATGAGCAGTTCTTC,CASSQVTGNEQFF
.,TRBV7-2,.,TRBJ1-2,TGTGCCAGCAGCTTAGCGAGTCCAGGAGCATATGGCTACACCTTC,CASSLASPGAYGYTF
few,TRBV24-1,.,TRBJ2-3,TGTGCCACCAGTGAGGGAGAGACAGATACGCAGTATTTT,CATSEGETDTQYF
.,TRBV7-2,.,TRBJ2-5,TGTGCCAGCAGCCGGGGTGGGGAAACGCAAGAGACCCAGTACTTC,CASSRGGETQETQYF
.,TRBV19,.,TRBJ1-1,TGTACCAGTAGTATAGCCGCCTCGGGGGGCACTGAAGCTTTCTTT,CTSSIAASGGTEAFF
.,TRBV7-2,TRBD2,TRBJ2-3,TGTGCCAGCAGACTTACAGCGGGGGTCCCAGATACGCAGTATTTT,CASRLTAGVPDTQYF
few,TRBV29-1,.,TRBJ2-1,TGCAGCGTTGTTGGGTCGGCCGACCGCTCCTACAATGAGCAGTTCTTC,CSVVGSADRSYNEQFF
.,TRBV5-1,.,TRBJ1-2,TGCGCCAGCAGCTTCTCAGCGGCGGCCTATGGCTACACCTTC,CASSFSAAAYGYTF
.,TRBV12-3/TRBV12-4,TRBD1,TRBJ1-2,TGTGCCAGCGGTTACCGACAGGGGGCTTATGGCTACACCTTC,CASGYRQGAYGYTF
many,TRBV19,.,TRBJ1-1,TGTGCCAGTAGTAAAGACCTGACCTCCGGGGCGTACACTGAAGCTTTCTTT,CASSKDLTSGAYTEAFF
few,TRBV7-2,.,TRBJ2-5,TGTGCCAGCAGCTTAAGGGGACCCGGGAGCTCAAAAGAGACCCAGTACTTC,CASSLRGPGSSKETQYF
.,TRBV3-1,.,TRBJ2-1,TGTGCCAGCAGCCAAGACGCGACCACGAATGAGCAGTTCTTC,CASSQDATTNEQFF
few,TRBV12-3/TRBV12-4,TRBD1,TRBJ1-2,TGTGCCAGCAGTCCCACAGGGGGCGTAGGGTATGGCTACACCTTC,CASSPTGGVGYGYTF
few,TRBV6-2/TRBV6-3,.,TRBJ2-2,TGTGCCAGCAGTAGCAAGGGGATCCCCGGGGAGCTGTTTTTT,CASSSKGIPGELFF
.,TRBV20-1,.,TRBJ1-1,TGCAGTGCTAGTAGTAGGGGGGGTATGAACACTGAAGCTTTCTTT,CSASSRGGMNTEAFF
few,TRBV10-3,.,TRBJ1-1,TGTGCCATCAGTGAGTCGTCGGTAGACGTCACTGAAGCTTTCTTT,CAISESSVDVTEAFF
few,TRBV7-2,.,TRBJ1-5,TGTGCCAGCAGCTTACTCCCCCAGGGAATCGATCAGCCCCAGCATTTT,CASSLLPQGIDQPQHF
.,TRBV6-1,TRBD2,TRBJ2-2,TGTGCCAGCACAATAGCGGGGGGAAACACCGGGGAGCTGTTTTTT,CASTIAGGNTGELFF
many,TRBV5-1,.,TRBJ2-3,TGCGCCAGCAGCTTGAAGGTGGATACGCAGTATTTT,CASSLKVDTQYF
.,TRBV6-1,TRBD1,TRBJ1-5,TGTGCCAGCGAGACAGGGAACGGCCAGCCCCAGCATTTT,CASETGNGQPQHF
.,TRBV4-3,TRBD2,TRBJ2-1,TGCGCCAGCAGCCAAGAACAGCGGGGGTACAATGAGCAGTTCTTC,CASSQEQRGYNEQFF
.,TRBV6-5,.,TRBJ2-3,TGTGCCAGCAGTTCCCTGGGCCTAACTAGCACAGATACGCAGTATTTT,CASSSLGLTSTDTQYF
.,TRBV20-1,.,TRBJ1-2,TGCAGTGCTAGAGATACCCGGACAGCTGCTCTCGGGGGCTACACCTTC,CSARDTRTAALGGYTF
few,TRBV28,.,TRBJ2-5,TGTGCCAGCAGTTTCCAGTCCCTCCAAGAGACCCAGTACTTC,CASSFQSLQETQYF
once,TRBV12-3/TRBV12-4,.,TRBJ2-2,TGTGGCAGCACGGGGGCGGAACCGAACACCGGGGAGCTGTTTTTT,CGSTGAEPNTGELFF
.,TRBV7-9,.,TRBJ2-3,TGTGCCAGCAGCTTCGGCACTAGTTTGGGCATCACAGATACGCAGTATTTT,CASSFGTSLGITDTQYF
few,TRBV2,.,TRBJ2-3,TGTGCCAGCACACCCGCGGTGAGCACAGATACGCAGTATTTT,CASTPAVSTDTQYF
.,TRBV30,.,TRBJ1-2,TGTGCCTGGATCCACCCGGGGGGAGATGGCTACACCTTC,CAWIHPGGDGYTF
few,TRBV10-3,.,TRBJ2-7,TGTGCCATCAGTGATACCACAGAACCCTACGAGCAGTACTTC,CAISDTTEPYEQYF
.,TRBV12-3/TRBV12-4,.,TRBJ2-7,TGTGCCAGCAGTACGCGTCTATACGAGCAGTACTTC,CASSTRLYEQYF
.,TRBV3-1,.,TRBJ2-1,TGTGCCAGCAGCGGGCCGGCCTACAATGAGCAGTTCTTC,CASSGPAYNEQFF
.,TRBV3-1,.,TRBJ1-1,TGTGCCAGCATCCAAGATCCCCCGCATGGAATTAACACTGAAGCTTTCTTT,CASIQDPPHGINTEAFF